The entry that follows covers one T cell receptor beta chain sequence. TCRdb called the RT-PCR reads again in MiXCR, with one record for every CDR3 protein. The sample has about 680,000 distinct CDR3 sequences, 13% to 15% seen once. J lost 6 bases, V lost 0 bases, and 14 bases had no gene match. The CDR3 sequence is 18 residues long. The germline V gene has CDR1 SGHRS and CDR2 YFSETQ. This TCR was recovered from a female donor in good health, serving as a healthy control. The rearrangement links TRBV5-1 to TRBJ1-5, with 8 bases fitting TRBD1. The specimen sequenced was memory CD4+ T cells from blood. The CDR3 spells CASSLDGRGRRLAQPQHF. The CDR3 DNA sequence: TGCGCCAGCAGCTTGGATGGCAGGGGGCGCAGGCTAGCTCAGCCCCAGCATTTT.